This T cell receptor beta chain was captured by sequencing in a study of T cell changes during pregnancy in multiple sclerosis (dated by TCRdb to about 2019). The study in broad terms: In women with multiple sclerosis, the researchers looked at how the T cell repertoire shifted as pregnancy progressed.

Receptors were amplified or captured by the immunoSEQ multiplex PCR assay. Imported from immuneACCESS, the table was reduced by TCRdb to in-frame sequences with V and J called. These copies leave out some clones; in studies compared against another copy, an unresolved V gene accounts for under half, and the cause of the remainder is not known. This sample comprises more than 60,000 clones, roughly 92% of them detected only once. The ten largest clones represent over 1.1% of the sample. Relative to germline, V is 0 bases shorter and J is 7 bases shorter, with 17 bases between their ends. As encoded in the germline V gene, CDR1 is SGHRS while CDR2 is YFSETQ. The CDR3 goes from the cysteine to the phenylalanine over 15 residues. CDR3 DNA is the only sequence kept; it has 45 bases, read in frame from the first base. Comment on this clone: The antigen it binds to is not known. No base quality values were provided; no much bigger clone lies one nucleotide off.

Sequences were derived from peripheral blood, sampled in the second trimester of pregnancy. The sequence joins TRBV5-1 to TRBJ2-7; TRBD2 is possibly the D segment (6 matching bases). This clonotype originated in a female donor with multiple sclerosis, enrolled in a pregnancy study. The nucleotides are TGCGCCAGCAGCTTGGACGGGACTCACCCACGGGAGCAGTACTTC. This sequence encodes CASSLDGTHPREQYF.